Shown below are 27 T cell receptor beta chains from a single sample sequenced in a study of T cell responses to AZD1222 COVID-19 vaccine. Sequenced by immunoSEQ multiplex PCR; TCRdb stores in-frame clones only, minus some. The sample carries some 70,000 clones, 80% recorded once. Sequencing used peripheral blood, obtained 28 days after the second AZD1222 dose. The receptors here all came from an adult who received the AZD1222 COVID-19 vaccine.

This clone was picked up a small number of times. This sequence joins TRBV19 and TRBJ2-1; TRBD1 matches at 7 bases. CDR1 LNHDA and CDR2 SQIVND come from the germline V gene (reference sequence). The junction had 4 bases not matched to a gene; V was cut back by 5 bases and J by 0 bases. This CDR3 has 15 amino acids. The CDR3 bases are TGTGCCAGTAGTCAGCGGACAGGCTCCTACAATGAGCAGTTCTTC. Its translation: CASSQRTGSYNEQFF.

This chain connects TRBV28 to TRBJ2-3; D is unclear. Between the trimmed V and J ends, which lost 3 bases and 1 base, there was a span of 11 bases. The CDR3 totals 15 residues. CDR1 is MDHEN and CDR2 is SYDVKM in the germline V gene. The CDR3 region is CASSLKPFGTDTQYF. The CDR3 nucleotides read TGTGCCAGCAGTTTGAAACCTTTTGGCACAGATACGCAGTATTTT. The full variable domain, rest sourced from reference TRBV28 and TRBJ2-3, is DVKVTQSSRYLVKRTGEKVFLECVQDMDHENMFWYRQDPGLGLRLIYFSYDVKMKEKGDIPEGYSVSREKKERFSLILESASTNQTSMYLCASSLKPFGTDTQYFGPGTRLTVL.

The chain carries TRBV18 and TRBJ2-2; 8 positions agree with TRBD2. The length of the CDR3 is 16 residues. The trim removed 3 bases at V and 2 bases at J, leaving 5 bases unmatched. The V gene's germline CDR1 is KGHSH and CDR2 LQKENI. CDR3 DNA: TGTGCCAGCTCACCTCGGGGGGGACGAAACACCGGGGAGCTGTTTTTT. Protein: CASSPRGGRNTGELFF.

Only a few counts were recorded for this clone. The V gene is TRBV19, the J gene TRBJ1-6; 10 nucleotides match TRBD1. The V segment lost 4 bases and the J segment 4 bases; nucleotides outside the gene matches: 10. Germline V gene sequence: CDR1 LNHDA, CDR2 SQIVND (reference sequence). CDR3 length equals 18 residues. CDR3 nucleotides: TGTGCCAGTAGTACCAAACCGGGACAGGGGTTGTATAATTCACCCCTCCACTTT. Its protein product is CASSTKPGQGLYNSPLHF. Full variable domain (outside the CDR3, taken from reference TRBV19 and TRBJ1-6): DGGITQSPKYLFRKEGQNVTLSCEQNLNHDAMYWYRQDPGQGLRLIYYSQIVNDFQKGDIAEGYSVSREKKESFPLTVTSAQKNPTAFYLCASSTKPGQGLYNSPLHFGNGTRLTVT.

The chain joins TRBV4-1 to TRBJ1-4, with TRBD1 identical over 8 bases. Trimming took 4 bases from V and 5 from J; bases not matched to a gene: 6. Germline V gene sequence: CDR1 MGHRA, CDR2 YSYEKL. The CDR3 extends over 15 amino acids. The CDR3: CASSRSGGLNEKLFF. The CDR3 DNA sequence: TGCGCCAGCAGCCGCTCAGGGGGCCTCAATGAAAAACTGTTTTTT.

This clone was seen once. The rearrangement links TRBV5-4 to TRBJ1-1; no definite D call. CDR1 and CDR2 from the germline V gene are SGHNT and YYREEE (reference sequence). There are 14 residues in the CDR3. V shed 0 bases and J shed 1 base, with 7 bases lying between them. CDR3: CASSLGGRNTEAFF. CDR3 DNA: TGTGCCAGCAGCTTGGGTGGCAGGAACACTGAAGCTTTCTTT.

In regard to this clone: The same CDR3 can be traced to other DNA sequences in this sample. V usage is TRBV6-5 and J usage is TRBJ2-5; D is uncertain. V dropped 2 bases and J dropped 5 bases, with 3 bases sitting between them. Germline lookup yields CDR1 MNHEY and CDR2 SVGAGI. This CDR3 has 11 residues. The CDR3 coding sequence is TGTGCCAGCAGTTACGGGGAGACCCAGTACTTC. It encodes CASSYGETQYF.

This chain joins TRBV10-3 and TRBJ2-1; no clear D gene. The V end lost 3 bases, the J end lost 4 bases, and 10 bases lay between the germline ends. Germline CDR1 reads ENHRY; CDR2 reads SYGVKD. This CDR3 region has 14 residues. This CDR3 is CAISDPTAYNEQFF. The CDR3, as DNA: TGTGCCATCAGTGACCCTACAGCTTACAATGAGCAGTTCTTC.

J is TRBJ1-5 and V is TRBV6-2 or TRBV6-3, with D possibly TRBD1 on 5 matching bases. This CDR3 has 16 amino acids. Per the germline V gene, CDR1 is MNHEY and CDR2 is SVGEGT. The V and J ends lost 1 base and 6 bases respectively, with 16 bases between them. For the CDR3, the DNA is TGTGCCAGCAGTTACTGGCGGGCAGGGCCGGGTCAGCCCCAGCATTTT. Translated: CASSYWRAGPGQPQHF.

The chain has TRBV7-8 and TRBJ1-6; TRBD1 matches at 8 bases. From germline, CDR1 is SGHVS and CDR2 FQNEAQ. Trimming took 5 bases from V and 7 from J; bases not matched to a gene: 10. The CDR3 runs to 16 residues. CDR3 sequence (DNA): TGTGCCAGCAGCCTAACTCCAGGGGGCCTGAATTCACCCCTCCACTTT. Translation gives CASSLTPGGLNSPLHF.

This sequence joins TRBV19 and TRBJ2-3; TRBD2 matches at 8 bases. This CDR3 region has 15 residues. The V gene's germline CDR1 is LNHDA and CDR2 SQIVND (reference sequence). Unmatched junction bases numbered 12, after V lost 7 bases and J lost 6 bases. The CDR3: CASKDSGASRDTQYF. CDR3 coding DNA: TGTGCCAGTAAGGATAGCGGGGCCTCCCGGGATACGCAGTATTTT.

This chain uses TRBV4-1 with TRBJ1-2; 11 bases match TRBD1. The V gene's germline CDR1 is MGHRA and CDR2 YSYEKL. The trim removed 7 bases at V and 5 bases at J, leaving 12 bases unmatched. The CDR3 consists of 16 residues. CDR3 sequence reads: CASTGQGANWGYGYTF. In DNA form, the CDR3 reads TGCGCCAGCACCGGACAGGGGGCAAACTGGGGGTATGGCTACACCTTC.

The rearrangement links TRBV7-2 to TRBJ1-5; 10 bases are a match to TRBD1. With 4 bases clipped from V and 6 bases from J, the junction kept 0 bases outside the gene matches. Germline V CDR1 and CDR2: SGHTA, FQGNSA. The CDR3 extends over 13 amino acids. For the CDR3, the DNA is TGTGCCAGCAGCTGGACAGGGGGTCAGCCCCAGCATTTT. As protein: CASSWTGGQPQHF. The complete variable domain, with remaining parts taken from reference TRBV7-2 and TRBJ1-5, reads GAGVSQSPSNKVTEKGKDVELRCDPISGHTALYWYRQSLGQGLEFLIYFQGNSAPDKSGLPSDRFSAERTGGSVSTLTIQRTQQEDSAVYLCASSWTGGQPQHFGDGTRLSIL.

The gene calls are TRBV12-3 or TRBV12-4 and TRBJ1-1; D is unclear. The CDR3 length is 13 residues. Trimming left V 6 bases short and J 3 bases short, with 11 bases between. The CDR3: CASSFASDTEAFF. CDR3 nucleotide sequence: TGTGCCAGCAGCTTTGCGAGCGACACTGAAGCTTTCTTT.

Concerning this clone: At one of its ends the junction is not consistent with the germline gene, which may arise from a read error. J is TRBJ1-2 and V is TRBV11-2; the match to TRBD1 covers 8 bases. CDR3 length: 13 residues. The germline CDR1 and CDR2 sequences are SGHAT and FQNNGV. The chain's CDR3 is CASSLDRGYGYTF. For the CDR3, the DNA is TGTGCCAGCAGCCTAGACAGGGGCTATGGCTACACCTTC.

The J gene is TRBJ2-1, the V gene TRBV7-9, with a tentative D call TRBD1 (6 bases). V lost 0 bases to trimming and J lost 3 bases, with 9 bases between them. This CDR3 comprises 15 residues. CDR1 is SEHNR, CDR2 FQNEAQ, per germline (reference sequence). The CDR3 spells CASSLALGGYNEQFF. The DNA of the CDR3 is TGTGCCAGCAGCTTAGCTTTAGGGGGCTACAATGAGCAGTTCTTC.

The rearrangement joins TRBV6-6 to TRBJ2-5; D is tentatively TRBD1 or TRBD2 (5 bases each). Per the germline V gene, CDR1 is MNHNY and CDR2 is SVGAGI (reference sequence). Trimming removed 2 bases at V and 1 base at J, with 14 bases between. This CDR3 comprises 16 residues. Here the CDR3 DNA reads TGTGCCAGCAGTTACGGGGGACCTCCGACCCAAGAGACCCAGTACTTC. Translating it yields CASSYGGPPTQETQYF.

The J gene is TRBJ1-6, the V gene TRBV11-2; no definite D call. Germline V CDR1 and CDR2: SGHAT, FQNNGV. V lost 2 bases and J lost 6, with 5 bases in between. CDR3 length: 13 amino acids. The CDR3, as DNA: TGTGCCAGCAGCTTACAGCCTAATTCACCCCTCCACTTT. This encodes CASSLQPNSPLHF.

CDR3 sequence: CASSPETGGFETQYF. CDR3 in DNA: TGTGCCAGCAGCCCCGAAACGGGGGGTTTTGAGACCCAGTACTTC. The chain joins TRBV3-1 (or the pseudogene TRBV3-2) to TRBJ2-5; 7 positions match TRBD2. The trim removed 4 bases at V and 5 bases at J, leaving 10 bases unmatched. CDR1 is LGHDT and CDR2 is YNNKEL in the germline V gene (reference sequence). The CDR3 runs to 15 residues.

This clone was detected many times. V usage is TRBV11-1 and J usage is TRBJ2-2; D is unresolved. Germline loops: CDR1 SGHAT, CDR2 FQDESV (reference sequence). Trimming stripped 4 bases from V and 0 bases from J, with 12 bases between. This CDR3 region has 16 residues. CDR3 loop: CASSSPGWPNTGELFF. The CDR3 bases are TGTGCCAGCAGCTCCCCCGGGTGGCCGAACACCGGGGAGCTGTTTTTT.

The V and J genes are TRBV7-6 and TRBJ1-1, with 8 bases identical to TRBD1. V was pared by 1 base and J by 4 bases, with 11 bases of the junction left unmatched. Looked up from germline, CDR1 is SGHVS and CDR2 is FNYEAQ. The CDR3 length is 17 residues. Here the CDR3 DNA reads TGTGCCAGCAGCTTAGTCGGACAGGGTCGAGGGAGCACTGAAGCTTTCTTT. Protein product: CASSLVGQGRGSTEAFF.

The gene calls are TRBV6-1 and TRBJ2-3; 8 bases fit TRBD1. V was pared by 3 bases and J by 0 bases, with 5 bases of the junction left unmatched. The CDR3 extends over 16 amino acids. CDR1 is MNHNS and CDR2 is SASEGT in the germline V gene. The CDR3 sequence is CASSENRGISTDTQYF. In DNA form, the CDR3 reads TGTGCCAGCAGTGAGAACAGGGGGATTAGCACAGATACGCAGTATTTT.

This chain connects TRBV2 to TRBJ1-5; D ambiguous. V was shortened by 6 bases and J by 0 bases, with 6 bases between the two germline ends. Per germline, CDR1 SNHLY and CDR2 FYNNEI. The CDR3 is 13 amino acids. The CDR3 protein is CASRSLSNQPQHF. CDR3 DNA sequence: TGTGCCAGCAGGTCCCTTAGCAATCAGCCCCAGCATTTT.

The rearrangement links TRBV28 to TRBJ1-1, with a tentative D call TRBD1 (5 bases). Germline-derived CDR1 and CDR2 are MDHEN and SYDVKM. V was pared by 2 bases and J by 10 bases, with 17 bases between. The CDR3 covers 14 residues. In DNA form, the CDR3 reads TGTGCCAGCAGTTTAGGGGCAGGCCTCGGGGGAGCTTTCTTT. Amino acid sequence: CASSLGAGLGGAFF. Together with reference TRBV28 and TRBJ1-1, the CDR3 gives the full variable domain: DVKVTQSSRYLVKRTGEKVFLECVQDMDHENMFWYRQDPGLGLRLIYFSYDVKMKEKGDIPEGYSVSREKKERFSLILESASTNQTSMYLCASSLGAGLGGAFFGQGTRLTVV.

The sample holds a few counts of this clone. The chain joins TRBV28 to TRBJ1-4, with 8 positions matching TRBD1. Germline CDR1 and CDR2: MDHEN and SYDVKM. The V and J ends lost 5 bases and 3 bases, in that order; junction bases with no gene match: 5. There are 15 residues in the CDR3. The CDR3 DNA is TGTGCCAGCAGTCCTCGGACAGGGCCTAATGAAAAACTGTTTTTT. Translated: CASSPRTGPNEKLFF.

This rearrangement joins TRBV9 to TRBJ1-2, with D perhaps matching TRBD1 (5 bases). V was pared by 4 bases and J by 9 bases, with 25 bases between. Germline V CDR1 and CDR2: SGDLS, YYNGEE. The CDR3 has 16 residues. CDR3 nucleotide sequence: TGTGCCAGCAGCACCCTGGGAGGGTGGGGCCTACAAAGCTACACCTTC. Translation gives CASSTLGGWGLQSYTF.

The table lists this clone with a few counts. The chain combines TRBV10-2 with TRBJ1-5; 9 positions match TRBD1. V was pared by 6 bases and J by 5 bases, with 8 bases of the junction left unmatched. This CDR3 contains 15 residues. Germline V gene lookup returns CDR1 WSHSY and CDR2 SAAADI. The CDR3 loop is CASSPETGGHQPQHF. The DNA of the CDR3 is TGCGCCAGCAGCCCAGAGACAGGGGGGCATCAGCCCCAGCATTTT.